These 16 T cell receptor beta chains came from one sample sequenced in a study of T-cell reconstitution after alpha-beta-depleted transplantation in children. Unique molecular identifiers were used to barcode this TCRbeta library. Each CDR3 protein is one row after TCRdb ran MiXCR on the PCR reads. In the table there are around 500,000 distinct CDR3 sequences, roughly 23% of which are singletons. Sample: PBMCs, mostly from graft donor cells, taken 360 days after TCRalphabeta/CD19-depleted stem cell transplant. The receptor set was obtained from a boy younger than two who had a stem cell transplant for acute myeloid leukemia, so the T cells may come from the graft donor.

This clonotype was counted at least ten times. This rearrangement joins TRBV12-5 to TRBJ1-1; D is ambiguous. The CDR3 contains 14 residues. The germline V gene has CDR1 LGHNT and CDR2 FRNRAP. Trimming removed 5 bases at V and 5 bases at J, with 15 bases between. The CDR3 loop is CASGPGSGRTEAFF. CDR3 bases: TGTGCTAGTGGTCCGGGGTCGGGAAGGACTGAAGCTTTCTTT.

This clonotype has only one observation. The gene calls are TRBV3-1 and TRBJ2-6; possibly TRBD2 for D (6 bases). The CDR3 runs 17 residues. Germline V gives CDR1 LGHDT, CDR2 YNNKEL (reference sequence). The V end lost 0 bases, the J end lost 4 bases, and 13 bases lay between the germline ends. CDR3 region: CASSQDRTAGGANVLTF. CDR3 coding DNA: TGTGCCAGCAGCCAAGATCGGACTGCGGGAGGGGCCAACGTCCTGACTTTC.

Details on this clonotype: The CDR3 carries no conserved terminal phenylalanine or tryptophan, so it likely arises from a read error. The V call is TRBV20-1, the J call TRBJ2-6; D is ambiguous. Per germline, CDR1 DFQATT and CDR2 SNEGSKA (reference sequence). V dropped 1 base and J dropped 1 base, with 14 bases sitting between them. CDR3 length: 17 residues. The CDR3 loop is CSARVPALPSGANVLTS. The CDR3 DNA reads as TGCAGTGCTAGAGTTCCAGCGTTACCTTCTGGGGCCAACGTCCTGACTTCC.

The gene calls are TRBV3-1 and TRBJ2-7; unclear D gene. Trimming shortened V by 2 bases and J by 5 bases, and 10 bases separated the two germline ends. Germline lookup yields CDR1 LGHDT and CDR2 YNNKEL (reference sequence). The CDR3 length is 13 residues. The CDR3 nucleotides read TGTGCCAGCAGCCAAAGGAGACGGAACGAGCAGTACTTC. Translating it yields CASSQRRRNEQYF.

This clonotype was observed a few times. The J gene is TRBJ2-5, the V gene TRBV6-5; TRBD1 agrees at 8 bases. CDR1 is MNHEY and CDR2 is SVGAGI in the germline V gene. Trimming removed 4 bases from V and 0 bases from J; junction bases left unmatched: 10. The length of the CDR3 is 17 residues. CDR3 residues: CASSWLGTGTHQETQYF. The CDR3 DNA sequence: TGTGCCAGCAGTTGGCTCGGGACAGGAACGCACCAAGAGACCCAGTACTTC.

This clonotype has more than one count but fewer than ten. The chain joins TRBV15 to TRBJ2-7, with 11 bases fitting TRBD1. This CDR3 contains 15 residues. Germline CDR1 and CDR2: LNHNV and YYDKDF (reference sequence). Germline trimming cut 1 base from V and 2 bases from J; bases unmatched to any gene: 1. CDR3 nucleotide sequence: TGTGCCACCAGCAGAGGGGGACAGGGGGCCTACGAGCAGTACTTC. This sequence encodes CATSRGGQGAYEQYF.

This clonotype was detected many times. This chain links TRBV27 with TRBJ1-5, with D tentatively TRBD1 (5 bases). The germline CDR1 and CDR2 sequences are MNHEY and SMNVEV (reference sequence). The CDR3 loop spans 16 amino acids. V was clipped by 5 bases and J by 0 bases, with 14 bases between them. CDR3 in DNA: TGTGCCAGCAGTAAATCGACAGTTCTTAGCAATCAGCCCCAGCATTTT. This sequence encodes CASSKSTVLSNQPQHF.

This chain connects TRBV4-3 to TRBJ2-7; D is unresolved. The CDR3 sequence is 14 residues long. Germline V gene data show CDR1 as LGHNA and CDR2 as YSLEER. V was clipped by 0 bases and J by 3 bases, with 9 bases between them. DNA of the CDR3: TGCGCCAGCAGCCAAGAAGCCGAAGGCTACGAGCAGTACTTC. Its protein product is CASSQEAEGYEQYF.

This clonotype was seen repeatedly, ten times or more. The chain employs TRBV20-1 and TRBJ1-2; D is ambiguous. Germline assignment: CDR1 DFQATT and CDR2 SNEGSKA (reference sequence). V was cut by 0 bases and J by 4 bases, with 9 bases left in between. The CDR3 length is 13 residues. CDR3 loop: CSARDEAVYGYTF. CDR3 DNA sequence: TGCAGTGCTAGAGATGAGGCGGTCTATGGCTACACCTTC.

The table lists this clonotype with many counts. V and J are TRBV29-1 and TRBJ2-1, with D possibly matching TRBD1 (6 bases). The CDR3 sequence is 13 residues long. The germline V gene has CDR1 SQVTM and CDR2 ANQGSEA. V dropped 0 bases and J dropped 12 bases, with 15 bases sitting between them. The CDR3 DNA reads TGCAGCGTTGAAGATCCCGGACAGCCCGGGCAGTTCTTC. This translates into CSVEDPGQPGQFF.

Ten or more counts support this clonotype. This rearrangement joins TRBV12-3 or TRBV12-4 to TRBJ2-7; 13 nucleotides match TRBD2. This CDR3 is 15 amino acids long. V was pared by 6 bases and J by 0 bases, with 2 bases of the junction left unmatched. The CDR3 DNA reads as TGTGCCAGCAGGACTAGCGGGGGGAGCTCCTACGAGCAGTACTTC. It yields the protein CASRTSGGSSYEQYF.

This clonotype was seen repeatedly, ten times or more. The CDR3 here is CASRKGTGKNYEQYF. The CDR3 DNA sequence: TGTGCCAGCAGAAAAGGGACAGGGAAAAACTACGAGCAGTACTTC. This chain joins TRBV7-2 and TRBJ2-7; 9 nucleotides line up with TRBD1. Unmatched junction bases numbered 9, after V lost 6 bases and J lost 3 bases. The CDR3 totals 15 residues. Germline values: CDR1 SGHTA, CDR2 FQGNSA.

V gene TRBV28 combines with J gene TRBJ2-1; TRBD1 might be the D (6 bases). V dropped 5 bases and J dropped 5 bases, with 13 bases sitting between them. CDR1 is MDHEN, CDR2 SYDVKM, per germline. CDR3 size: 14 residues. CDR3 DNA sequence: TGTGCCAGCAGTCTACTTGGGGACAACAATGAGCAGTTCTTC. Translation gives CASSLLGDNNEQFF.

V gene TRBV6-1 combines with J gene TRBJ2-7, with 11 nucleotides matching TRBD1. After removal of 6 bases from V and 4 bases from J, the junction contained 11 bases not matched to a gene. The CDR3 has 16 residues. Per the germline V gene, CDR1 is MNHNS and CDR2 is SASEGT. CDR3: CASSHTGTGGFYEQYV. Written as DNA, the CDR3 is TGTGCCAGCAGCCACACCGGGACAGGGGGATTTTACGAGCAGTACGTC.

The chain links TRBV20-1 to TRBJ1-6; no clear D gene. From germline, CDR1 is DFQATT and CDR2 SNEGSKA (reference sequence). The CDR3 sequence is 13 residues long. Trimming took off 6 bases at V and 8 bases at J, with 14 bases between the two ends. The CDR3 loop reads CSAHSGSDSPLHF. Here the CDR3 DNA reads TGCAGTGCCCACAGCGGATCGGATTCACCCCTCCACTTT.

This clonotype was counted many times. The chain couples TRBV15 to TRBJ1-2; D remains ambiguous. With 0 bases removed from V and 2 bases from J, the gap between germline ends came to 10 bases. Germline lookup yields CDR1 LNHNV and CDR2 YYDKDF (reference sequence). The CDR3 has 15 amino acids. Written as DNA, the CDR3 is TGTGCCACCAGCAGAGATGGTGCGGTCAACTATGGCTACACCTTC. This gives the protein CATSRDGAVNYGYTF.